Here is one T cell receptor beta chain with its context. The CDR3 length is 15 residues. CDR1 MNHEY and CDR2 SVGAGI come from the germline V gene. This specimen comes from a study of tumor-infiltrating lymphocytes in oesophageal squamous cell carcinoma. TCRdb analysed the PCR reads with MiXCR anew, one entry per CDR3 protein. Of 9,500 to 15,000 distinct CDR3 sequences detected, 54% appear once; the ten largest clones hold more than 30%. The receptor's source is a female donor with esophageal squamous cell carcinoma. The chain recombines TRBV6-5 with TRBJ2-5, with D maybe TRBD2 (6 bases). Judging by the DNA end, TRBJ2-4 fits better; the J call may be wrong. The sequencing input was esophageal tumor tissue. Here the CDR3 DNA reads TGTGCCAGCAGTTACTCGAAGGGGACGGGGGACATTCAGTACTTC. This sequence encodes CASSYSKGTGDIQYF.